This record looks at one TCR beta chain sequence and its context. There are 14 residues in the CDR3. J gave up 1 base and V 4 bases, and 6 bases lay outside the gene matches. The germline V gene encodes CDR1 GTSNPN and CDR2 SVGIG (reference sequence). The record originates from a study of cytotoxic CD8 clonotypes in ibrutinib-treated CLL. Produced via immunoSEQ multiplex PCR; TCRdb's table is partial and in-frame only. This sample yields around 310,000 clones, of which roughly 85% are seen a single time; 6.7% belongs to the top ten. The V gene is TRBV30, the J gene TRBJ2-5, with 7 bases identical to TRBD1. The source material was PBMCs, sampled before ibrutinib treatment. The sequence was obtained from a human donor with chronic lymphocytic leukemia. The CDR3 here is CAWNRDRGQETQYF. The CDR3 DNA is TGTGCCTGGAATAGGGACAGAGGCCAAGAGACCCAGTACTTC.